A selection of T cell receptor beta chains follows, all from one sample in a study of neurological immune-mediated disorders. TCRdb re-called the 5' RACE reads through MiXCR, storing one row per CDR3 protein. The sample includes tens of thousands of distinct CDR3 sequences, over 3.5% of them seen just once. Sequencing used CD4+ T cells from blood. These receptors originate from a woman aged 40 to 50 with multiple sclerosis. Both conserved end residues are part of each CDR3. A D gene is named only where the DNA matches it firmly. The listing skips clone size in some rows; elsewhere it reads once, few, many or a size class.

J gene: TRBJ2-3
V gene: TRBV11-2
D gene: -
clone size: many
CDR3 DNA: TGTGCCAGCAGCTTACAACACCGCACAGATACGCAGTATTTT
CDR3 protein: CASSLQHRTDTQYF

J gene: TRBJ2-1
V gene: TRBV11-2
D gene: TRBD2
clone size: many
CDR3 DNA: TGTGCCAGCAGCTTAGATCGACTAGCGGGGGTAGATGAGCAGTTCTTC
CDR3 protein: CASSLDRLAGVDEQFF

J gene: TRBJ2-7
V gene: TRBV3-1
D gene: -
clone size: many
CDR3 DNA: TGTGCCAGCAGCCAAGAATGGGATAGATCCTACGAGCAGTACTTC
CDR3 protein: CASSQEWDRSYEQYF

J gene: TRBJ2-3
V gene: TRBV4-2
D gene: -
clone size: many
CDR3 DNA: TGTGCCAGCAGCCGATTACTCACAGATACGCAGTATTTT
CDR3 protein: CASSRLLTDTQYF

J gene: TRBJ1-6
V gene: TRBV20-1
D gene: -
clone size: many
CDR3 DNA: TGCAGTGCTACGAAGGGAAGCCTTGATTCACCCCTCCACTTT
CDR3 protein: CSATKGSLDSPLHF

J gene: TRBJ2-2
V gene: TRBV5-1
D gene: -
clone size: many
CDR3 DNA: TGCGCCAGCAGCTTGCGTCAGGGTCTTTTGGCCGGGGAGCTGTTTTTT
CDR3 protein: CASSLRQGLLAGELFF

J gene: TRBJ2-1
V gene: TRBV10-3
D gene: -
clone size: many
CDR3 DNA: TGTGCCATCAGAATGGGGGAGAGCTCCTACAATGAGCAGTTCTTC
CDR3 protein: CAIRMGESSYNEQFF

J gene: TRBJ2-7
V gene: TRBV20-1
D gene: TRBD2
clone size: many
CDR3 DNA: TGCAGTGCTTTAGCGGGGTTCCACTACGAGCAGTACTTC
CDR3 protein: CSALAGFHYEQYF

J gene: TRBJ2-1
V gene: TRBV5-1
D gene: TRBD1
clone size: many
CDR3 DNA: TGCGCCAGCAGCCTACTCCGGGACAGGGATGACAATGAGCAGTTCTTC
CDR3 protein: CASSLLRDRDDNEQFF

J gene: TRBJ2-1
V gene: TRBV20-1
D gene: TRBD2
clone size: many
CDR3 DNA: TGCAGTGCTGGTGGTCAGAGCGGGGGGAGCGATGAGCAGTTCTTC
CDR3 protein: CSAGGQSGGSDEQFF

J gene: TRBJ1-2
V gene: TRBV29-1
D gene: TRBD1
clone size: many
CDR3 DNA: TGCAGCGTTCGGACAGGGAACTATGGCTACACCTTC
CDR3 protein: CSVRTGNYGYTF

J gene: TRBJ1-6
V gene: TRBV3-1
D gene: -
clone size: many
CDR3 DNA: TGTGCCAGCAGCCAGGGGAATGATTCACCCCTCCACTTT
CDR3 protein: CASSQGNDSPLHF

J gene: TRBJ2-1
V gene: TRBV12-3/TRBV12-4
D gene: TRBD2
clone size: many
CDR3 DNA: TGTGCCAGCAGCGGCGGGGGGGCGGTCTACAATGAGCAGTTCTTC
CDR3 protein: CASSGGGAVYNEQFF

J gene: TRBJ2-7
V gene: TRBV5-1
D gene: TRBD1
clone size: many
CDR3 DNA: TGCGCCAGCAGCTGGACAGGGTTTGGGACAGAGCAGTACTTC
CDR3 protein: CASSWTGFGTEQYF

J gene: TRBJ2-3
V gene: TRBV24-1
D gene: TRBD1
clone size: many
CDR3 DNA: TGTGCCACCAGTGACCCATACAGGGGATTGACAGATACGCAGTATTTT
CDR3 protein: CATSDPYRGLTDTQYF

J gene: TRBJ2-2
V gene: TRBV5-5
D gene: TRBD1
clone size: many
CDR3 DNA: TGTGCCAGCAGCACGAGACAGGGCGTCAGGGAGCTGTTTTTT
CDR3 protein: CASSTRQGVRELFF

J gene: TRBJ2-7
V gene: TRBV7-2
D gene: -
clone size: many
CDR3 DNA: TGTGCCAGCAGCTTAGACAGGGTGGGCGAGCAGTACTTC
CDR3 protein: CASSLDRVGEQYF

J gene: TRBJ2-6
V gene: TRBV10-3
D gene: TRBD2
clone size: many
CDR3 DNA: TGTGCCATCAGTCCAGCGGGGGTCCTAAGCTCTGGGGCCAACGTCCTGACTTTC
CDR3 protein: CAISPAGVLSSGANVLTF

J gene: TRBJ1-5
V gene: TRBV7-8
D gene: -
clone size: many
CDR3 DNA: TGTGCCAGCAGTCCCCGGGACTCCTTTGGATATCAGCCCCAGCATTTT
CDR3 protein: CASSPRDSFGYQPQHF

J gene: TRBJ1-2
V gene: TRBV5-1
D gene: -
clone size: many
CDR3 DNA: TGCGCCAGCAGCTTAGGAGGGAGGGGAGATGGCTACACCTTC
CDR3 protein: CASSLGGRGDGYTF

J gene: TRBJ1-1
V gene: TRBV18
D gene: -
clone size: many
CDR3 DNA: TGTGCCAGCTCACCTACAGGGTTGACTGAAGCTTTCTTT
CDR3 protein: CASSPTGLTEAFF

J gene: TRBJ1-1
V gene: TRBV12-3/TRBV12-4
D gene: -
clone size: many
CDR3 DNA: TGTGCCAGCAGTTTAGACGGAAACACTGAAGCTTTCTTT
CDR3 protein: CASSLDGNTEAFF

J gene: TRBJ2-3
V gene: TRBV9
D gene: -
clone size: many
CDR3 DNA: TGTGCCAGCAGCGCGATACTGCCCACAGATACGCAGTATTTT
CDR3 protein: CASSAILPTDTQYF

J gene: TRBJ2-7
V gene: TRBV5-1
D gene: TRBD1
clone size: many
CDR3 DNA: TGCGCCAGCAGCTTGTCGTCGGGACAGGGGGCTAGTGAGCAGTACTTC
CDR3 protein: CASSLSSGQGASEQYF

J gene: TRBJ2-3
V gene: TRBV29-1
D gene: TRBD2
clone size: -
CDR3 DNA: TGCAGCTTGGCAGAAGCGGGGGGCTCGCAGTATTTT
CDR3 protein: CSLAEAGGSQYF

J gene: TRBJ1-5
V gene: TRBV6-6
D gene: -
clone size: many
CDR3 DNA: TGTGCCAGCAGCCTTAGCAGGGCCAGTAATCAGCCCCAGCATTTT
CDR3 protein: CASSLSRASNQPQHF

J gene: TRBJ2-1
V gene: TRBV6-5
D gene: TRBD2
clone size: many
CDR3 DNA: TGTGCCAGCAGCCCAGCGGGGGGTAAAAATGAGCAGTTCTTC
CDR3 protein: CASSPAGGKNEQFF

J gene: TRBJ1-5
V gene: TRBV12-3/TRBV12-4
D gene: -
clone size: many
CDR3 DNA: TGTGCCAGCAGTTTCAGGGTTGGGAATCAGCCCCAGCATTTT
CDR3 protein: CASSFRVGNQPQHF

J gene: TRBJ2-1
V gene: TRBV5-7
D gene: TRBD1
clone size: many
CDR3 DNA: TGTGCCAGCAGCCCACAGGGGGGCCTCTACAATGAGCAGTTCTTC
CDR3 protein: CASSPQGGLYNEQFF

J gene: TRBJ1-1
V gene: TRBV20-1
D gene: -
clone size: many
CDR3 DNA: TGCAGTGCCGGGAAAGTAGGAACTGAAGCTTTCTTT
CDR3 protein: CSAGKVGTEAFF

J gene: TRBJ1-4
V gene: TRBV10-3
D gene: TRBD1
clone size: many
CDR3 DNA: TGTGCCATCGGGGGACAGGGAAATGAAAAACTGTTTTTT
CDR3 protein: CAIGGQGNEKLFF

J gene: TRBJ1-1
V gene: TRBV7-8
D gene: TRBD1
clone size: many
CDR3 DNA: TGTGCCAGCAGCTTTGACAGGGGGCGCAAGGCTTTCTTT
CDR3 protein: CASSFDRGRKAFF

J gene: TRBJ1-1
V gene: TRBV5-6
D gene: -
clone size: many
CDR3 DNA: TGTGCCAGCAGCCGCAATGCAATGAACACTGAAGCTTTCTTT
CDR3 protein: CASSRNAMNTEAFF

J gene: TRBJ2-7
V gene: TRBV20-1
D gene: TRBD2
clone size: many
CDR3 DNA: TGCAGTGCTGAAGGGACTAGCGGGGTCTACGAGCAGTACTTC
CDR3 protein: CSAEGTSGVYEQYF

J gene: TRBJ1-3
V gene: TRBV2
D gene: -
clone size: -
CDR3 DNA: TGTGCCAGCGTCAGGGGAGGTGGAAACACCATATATTTT
CDR3 protein: CASVRGGGNTIYF

J gene: TRBJ2-3
V gene: TRBV29-1
D gene: -
clone size: many
CDR3 DNA: TGCAGCCCGGAGAAAAGCACAGATACGCAGTATTTT
CDR3 protein: CSPEKSTDTQYF

J gene: TRBJ2-2
V gene: TRBV4-1
D gene: -
clone size: many
CDR3 DNA: TGCGCCAGCAGCCAAGGTGGAGCCACCACCGGGGAGCTGTTTTTT
CDR3 protein: CASSQGGATTGELFF

J gene: TRBJ1-1
V gene: TRBV29-1
D gene: -
clone size: many
CDR3 DNA: TGCAGCGCCCTCTCGGTACACACTGAAGCTTTCTTT
CDR3 protein: CSALSVHTEAFF